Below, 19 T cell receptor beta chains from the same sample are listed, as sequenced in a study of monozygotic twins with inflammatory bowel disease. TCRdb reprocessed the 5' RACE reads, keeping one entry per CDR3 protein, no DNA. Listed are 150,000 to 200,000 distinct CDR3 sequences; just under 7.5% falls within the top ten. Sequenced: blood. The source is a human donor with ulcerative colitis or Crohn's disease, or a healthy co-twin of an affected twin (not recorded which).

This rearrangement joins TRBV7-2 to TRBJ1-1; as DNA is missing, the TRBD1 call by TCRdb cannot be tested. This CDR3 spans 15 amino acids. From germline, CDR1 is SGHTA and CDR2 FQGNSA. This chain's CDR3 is CASSVAGTENTEAFF.

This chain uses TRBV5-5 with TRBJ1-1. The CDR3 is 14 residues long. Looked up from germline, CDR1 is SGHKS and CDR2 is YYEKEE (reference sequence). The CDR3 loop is CASSRWRGDTEAFF.

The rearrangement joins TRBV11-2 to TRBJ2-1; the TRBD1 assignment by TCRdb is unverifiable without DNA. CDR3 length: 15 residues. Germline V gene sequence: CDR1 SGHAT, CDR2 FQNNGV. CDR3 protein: CASSLGAGSYNEQFF.

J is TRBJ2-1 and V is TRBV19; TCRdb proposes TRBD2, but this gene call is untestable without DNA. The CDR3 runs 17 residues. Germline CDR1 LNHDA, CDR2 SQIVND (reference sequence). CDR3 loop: CASSIRGLAGFYNEQFF.

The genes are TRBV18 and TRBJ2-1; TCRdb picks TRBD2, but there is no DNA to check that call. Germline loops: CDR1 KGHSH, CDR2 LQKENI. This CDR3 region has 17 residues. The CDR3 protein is CASSLRSGGSSYNEQFF. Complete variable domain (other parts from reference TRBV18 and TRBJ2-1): NAGVMQNPRHLVRRRGQEARLRCSPMKGHSHVYWYRQLPEEGLKFMVYLQKENIIDESGMPKERFSAEFPKEGPSILRIQQVVRGDSAAYFCASSLRSGGSSYNEQFFGPGTRLTVL.

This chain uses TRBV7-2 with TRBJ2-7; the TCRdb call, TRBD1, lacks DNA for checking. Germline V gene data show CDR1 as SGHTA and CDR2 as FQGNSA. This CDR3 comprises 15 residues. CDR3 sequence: CASSLHVGGDYEQYF. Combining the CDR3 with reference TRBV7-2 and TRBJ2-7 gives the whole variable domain GAGVSQSPSNKVTEKGKDVELRCDPISGHTALYWYRQSLGQGLEFLIYFQGNSAPDKSGLPSDRFSAERTGGSVSTLTIQRTQQEDSAVYLCASSLHVGGDYEQYFGPGTRLTVT.

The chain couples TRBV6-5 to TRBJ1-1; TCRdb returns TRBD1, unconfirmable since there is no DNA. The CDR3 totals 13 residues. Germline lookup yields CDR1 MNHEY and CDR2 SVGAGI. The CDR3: CASRTGIVAEAFF.

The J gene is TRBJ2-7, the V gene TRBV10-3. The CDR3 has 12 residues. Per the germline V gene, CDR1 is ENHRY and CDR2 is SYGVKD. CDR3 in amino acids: CAISEAPYEQYF.

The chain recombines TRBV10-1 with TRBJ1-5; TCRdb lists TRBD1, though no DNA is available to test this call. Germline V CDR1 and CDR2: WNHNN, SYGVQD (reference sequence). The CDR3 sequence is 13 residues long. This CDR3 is CASSTGLNQPQHF.

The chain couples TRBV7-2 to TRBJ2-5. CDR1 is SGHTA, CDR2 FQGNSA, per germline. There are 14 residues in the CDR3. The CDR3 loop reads CASSLVHHQETQYF.

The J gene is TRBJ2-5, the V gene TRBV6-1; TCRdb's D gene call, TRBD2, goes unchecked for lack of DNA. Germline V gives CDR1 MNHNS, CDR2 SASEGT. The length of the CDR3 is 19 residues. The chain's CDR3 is CASSQGLAGGPTPQETQYF.

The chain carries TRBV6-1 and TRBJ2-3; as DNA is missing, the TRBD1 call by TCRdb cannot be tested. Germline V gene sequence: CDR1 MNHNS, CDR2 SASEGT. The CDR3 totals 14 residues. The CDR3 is CASSPGSPGDTQYF.

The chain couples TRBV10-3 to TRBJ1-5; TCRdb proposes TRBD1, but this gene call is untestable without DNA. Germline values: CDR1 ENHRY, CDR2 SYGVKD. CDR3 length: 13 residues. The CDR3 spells CAISVLPGQPQHF.

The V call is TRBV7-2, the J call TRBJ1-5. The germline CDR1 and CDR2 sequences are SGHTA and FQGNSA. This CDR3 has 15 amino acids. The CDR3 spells CASSLGPGWNQPQHF.

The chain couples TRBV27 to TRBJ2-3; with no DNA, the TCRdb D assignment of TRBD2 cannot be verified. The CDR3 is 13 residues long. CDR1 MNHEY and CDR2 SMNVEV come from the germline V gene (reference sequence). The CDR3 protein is CASSPLITDTQYF.

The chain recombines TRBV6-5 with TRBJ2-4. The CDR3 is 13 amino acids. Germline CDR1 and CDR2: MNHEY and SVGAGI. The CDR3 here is CASSSREGDIQYF.

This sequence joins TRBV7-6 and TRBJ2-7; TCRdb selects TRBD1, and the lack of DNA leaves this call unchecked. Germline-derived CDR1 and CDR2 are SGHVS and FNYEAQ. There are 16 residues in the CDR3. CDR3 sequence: CASSLARGEWHYEQYF. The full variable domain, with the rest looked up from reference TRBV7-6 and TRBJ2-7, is GAGVSQSPRYKVTKRGQDVALRCDPISGHVSLYWYRQALGQGPEFLTYFNYEAQQDKSGLPNDRFSAERPEGSISTLTIQRTEQRDSAMYRCASSLARGEWHYEQYFGPGTRLTVT.

CDR3: CASSPYDSYNEQFF. The chain combines TRBV18 with TRBJ2-1. Germline-derived CDR1 and CDR2 are KGHSH and LQKENI. The CDR3 has 14 residues.

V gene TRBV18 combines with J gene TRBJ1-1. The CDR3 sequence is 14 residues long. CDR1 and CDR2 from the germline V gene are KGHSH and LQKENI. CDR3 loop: CASSPKSMNTEAFF.